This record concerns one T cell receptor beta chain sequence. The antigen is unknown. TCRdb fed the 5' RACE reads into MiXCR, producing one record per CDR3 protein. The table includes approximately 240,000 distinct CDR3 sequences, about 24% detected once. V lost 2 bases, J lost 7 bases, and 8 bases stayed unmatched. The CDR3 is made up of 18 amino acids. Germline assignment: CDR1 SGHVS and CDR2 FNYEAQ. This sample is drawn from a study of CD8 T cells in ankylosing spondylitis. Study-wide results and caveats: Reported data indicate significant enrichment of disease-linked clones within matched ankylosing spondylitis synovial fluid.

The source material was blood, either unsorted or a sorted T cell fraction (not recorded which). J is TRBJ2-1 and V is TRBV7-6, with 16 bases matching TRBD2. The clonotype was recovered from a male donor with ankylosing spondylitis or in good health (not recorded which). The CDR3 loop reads CASSLKGTSGGARNEQFF. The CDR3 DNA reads TGTGCCAGCAGCTTAAAGGGGACTAGCGGGGGGGCGCGGAATGAGCAGTTCTTC.